This entry lists 18 T cell receptor beta chains sequenced from one sample in a study of response to subunit inactivated influenza vaccine. TCRdb re-called the RT-PCR reads through MiXCR, storing one row per CDR3 protein. The data show some 640,000 distinct CDR3 sequences, approximately 15% seen once. The sequences come from PBMCs from blood, collected less than 15 days before vaccination. Receptors originate from a man aged 50 to 59 who received an inactivated influenza vaccine.

The V gene is TRBV20-1, the J gene TRBJ1-1; D uncertain. The CDR3 spans 14 residues. Looked up from germline, CDR1 is DFQATT and CDR2 is SNEGSKA (reference sequence). Trimming took 6 bases from V and 1 from J, leaving 15 bases between them. The CDR3 protein is CSAKKAHKNTEAFF. In nucleotides, the CDR3 is TGCAGTGCAAAGAAAGCCCACAAGAACACTGAAGCTTTCTTT.

This chain uses TRBV7-2 with TRBJ2-7; D gene unclear. CDR1 is SGHTA and CDR2 is FQGNSA in the germline V gene. This CDR3 spans 15 amino acids. The V end lost 5 bases, the J end lost 0 bases, and 14 bases lay between the germline ends. The CDR3 sequence is CASSLSYPLSYEQYF. DNA for the CDR3: TGTGCCAGCAGCCTCTCATACCCGCTCTCCTACGAGCAGTACTTC.

This clonotype has ten or more counts. V is TRBV20-1 and J is TRBJ1-6, with D perhaps TRBD1 (6 bases). Germline lookup yields CDR1 DFQATT and CDR2 SNEGSKA (reference sequence). The CDR3 extends over 14 amino acids. The V end lost 4 bases, the J end lost 8 bases, and 15 bases lay between the germline ends. The CDR3 DNA is TGCAGTGCTACAGGACAGAGGTGGGATTCACCCCTCCACTTT. Protein sequence: CSATGQRWDSPLHF.

The table lists this clonotype with a count of one. The V and J genes are TRBV5-1 and TRBJ2-5, with D possibly being TRBD1 (6 bases). The V end lost 4 bases, the J end lost 5 bases, and 15 bases lay between the germline ends. The germline gives CDR1 SGHRS, CDR2 YFSETQ. CDR3 length equals 14 residues. The CDR3 coding sequence is TGCGCCAGCAGCCCAACGGACAGTGAGGAGACCCAGTACTTC. Amino acids: CASSPTDSEETQYF. The variable domain in full, with the rest retrieved from reference TRBV5-1 and TRBJ2-5, is KAGVTQTPRYLIKTRGQQVTLSCSPISGHRSVSWYQQTPGQGLQFLFEYFSETQRNKGNFPGRFSGRQFSNSRSEMNVSTLELGDSALYLCASSPTDSEETQYFGPGTRLLVL.

The gene calls are TRBV28 and TRBJ1-5, with D possibly being TRBD1 (5 bases). The CDR3 contains 14 residues. Trimming pared 3 bases from V and 7 bases from J, leaving 13 bases between. The germline V gene has CDR1 MDHEN and CDR2 SYDVKM. The CDR3 bases are TGTGCCAGCAGTTTGATGGGGCGCGAACAGCCCCAGCATTTT. Encoded protein: CASSLMGREQPQHF.

This clonotype was counted between two and nine times. This chain uses TRBV14 with TRBJ2-7, with D unclear. CDR1 SGHDN and CDR2 FVKESK come from the germline V gene. Trimming took 4 bases from V and 4 from J, leaving 8 bases between them. The length of the CDR3 is 12 residues. The CDR3 spells CASSPGWYEQYF. Here the CDR3 DNA reads TGTGCCAGCAGCCCCGGTTGGTACGAGCAGTACTTC.

This clonotype was observed a handful of times. This chain uses TRBV6-2 or TRBV6-3 with TRBJ2-1, with 10 bases lining up with TRBD2. CDR3 length equals 17 residues. CDR1 MNHEY and CDR2 SVGEGT come from the germline V gene. V gave up 2 bases and J gave up 2 bases; unmatched junction bases: 6. This chain's CDR3 is CASSYQELAGTYNEQFF. The CDR3 coding sequence is TGTGCCAGCAGTTACCAAGAACTAGCGGGAACCTACAATGAGCAGTTCTTC.

The rearrangement joins TRBV9 to TRBJ2-7; tentatively, D is TRBD2 (6 bases). This CDR3 spans 13 amino acids. V gave up 1 base and J gave up 7 bases, with 12 bases separating them. Germline values: CDR1 SGDLS, CDR2 YYNGEE. CDR3 bases: TGTGCCAGCAGCGTAACGGGAGTTGGGGAGCAGTACTTC. Amino acid sequence: CASSVTGVGEQYF.

This clonotype was found a few times. The DNA for the CDR3 is TGCGCCAGCAGCTTGGGACAGGGGGTCGCGTCTGGGGCCAACGTCCTGACTTTC. This encodes CASSLGQGVASGANVLTF. The rearrangement links TRBV5-1 to TRBJ2-6, with 9 positions matching TRBD1. From germline, CDR1 is SGHRS and CDR2 YFSETQ. With V trimmed by 0 bases and J by 1 base, 5 bases remained unmatched. The CDR3 length is 18 residues.

The V gene is TRBV2, the J gene TRBJ1-1; D is unresolved. The length of the CDR3 is 12 residues. CDR1 and CDR2 (germline): SNHLY, FYNNEI. The germline V and J ends were trimmed by 4 bases and 1 base, with 4 bases remaining between them. CDR3 in DNA: TGTGCCAGCAGTGCAGCGAACACTGAAGCTTTCTTT. Its protein is CASSAANTEAFF.

This sequence joins TRBV6-5 and TRBJ2-6; 8 bases agree with TRBD1. Germline V gives CDR1 MNHEY, CDR2 SVGAGI. Trimming took 2 bases from V and 1 from J; bases not matched to a gene: 4. The CDR3 spans 17 residues. CDR3 nucleotides: TGTGCCAGCAGTTACGACAGGGGAGGTTCTGGGGCCAACGTCCTGACTTTC. As protein: CASSYDRGGSGANVLTF.

This clonotype has only a few counts. The chain is built from TRBV6-5 and TRBJ1-1, with 11 nucleotides matching TRBD1. Germline values: CDR1 MNHEY, CDR2 SVGAGI. The CDR3 sequence is 15 residues long. Trimming at V came to 0 bases and at J to 8 bases, leaving 5 bases not matched to a gene. CDR3 nucleotides: TGTGCCAGCAGTTACTCGAGGACAGGGGGCTTCGAAGCTTTCTTT. This gives the protein CASSYSRTGGFEAFF.

This clonotype was seen ten or more times. The rearrangement links TRBV28 to TRBJ1-1; 7 bases match TRBD1. CDR3 size: 15 residues. Germline-derived CDR1 and CDR2 are MDHEN and SYDVKM. V lost 1 base and J lost 1; bases outside the gene matches: 3. The CDR3 is CASSLLTGRNTEAFF. The CDR3 region has the DNA TGTGCCAGCAGTTTATTGACAGGGAGGAACACTGAAGCTTTCTTT.

This clonotype showed up just a few times. The CDR3 DNA follows: TGCAGCGTTGGGGGACTGCATGAGCAGTTCTTC. Translated: CSVGGLHEQFF. V is TRBV29-1 and J is TRBJ2-1, with TRBD2 as a possible D gene (6 bases). The V gene's germline CDR1 is SQVTM and CDR2 ANQGSEA. There are 11 residues in the CDR3. V lost 4 bases to trimming and J lost 8 bases, with 9 bases between them.

This clonotype was picked up a small number of times. V usage is TRBV20-1 and J usage is TRBJ2-2; 9 positions agree with TRBD2. The CDR3 is 15 residues long. Trimming cost V 3 bases and J 1 base; bases outside gene matches: 3. Germline assignment: CDR1 DFQATT and CDR2 SNEGSKA (reference sequence). CDR3 DNA: TGCAGTGCTAGGGGAGCGGGGGGGAACACCGGGGAGCTGTTTTTT. The encoded protein is CSARGAGGNTGELFF.

This chain joins TRBV20-1 and TRBJ2-3; 8 bases match TRBD1. Germline V gene sequence: CDR1 DFQATT, CDR2 SNEGSKA (reference sequence). CDR3 length: 13 amino acids. Trimming cost V 1 base and J 8 bases; bases outside gene matches: 5. The CDR3 is CSARGDRSFTQYF. The CDR3 DNA sequence: TGCAGTGCTAGAGGGGACAGGTCCTTTACGCAGTATTTT.

This clonotype was seen only a few times. The genes are TRBV5-1 and TRBJ2-6, with a tentative D call TRBD2 (6 bases). In germline, CDR1 is SGHRS, CDR2 YFSETQ. The CDR3 spans 18 residues. Trimming cost V 0 bases and J 8 bases, with 21 bases left between them. CDR3: CASSLAFKTQGGSNVLTF. The CDR3 DNA reads TGCGCCAGCAGCTTGGCCTTTAAGACGCAGGGAGGTTCCAACGTCCTGACTTTC.

This clonotype turned up a few times. The chain uses TRBV4-2 and TRBJ1-2, with D perhaps matching TRBD1 (6 bases). Looked up from germline, CDR1 is LGHNA and CDR2 is YNFKEQ. V lost 0 bases, J lost 2 bases, and 7 bases lay in between. The CDR3 totals 14 residues. The CDR3 loop reads CASSQETGNYGYTF. CDR3 in DNA: TGTGCCAGCAGCCAAGAAACAGGGAACTATGGCTACACCTTC.